Listed below are T cell receptor beta chains from one sample, sequenced in a study of cytomegalovirus exposure and HLA in healthy donors. The data were produced by immunoSEQ multiplex PCR, yet TCRdb's version contains in-frame clones alone and is incomplete. The data hold 75,000 to 95,000 clones, with more than 60% observed a single time. Sequenced: PBMCs. Receptors originate from a man in his thirties or forties in good health and CMV-seronegative. CDR3s include the opening cysteine and the closing phenylalanine or tryptophan. D genes are given only for firm matches. Clone size is stated in some rows and not others, as once, few, many or a class when expanded.

d_call	clone_size	v_call	j_call	cdr3_aa	cdr3_nt
-	-	TRBV2	TRBJ1-2	CASSEGDYIF	TGTGCCAGCAGTGAGGGTGACTACATCTTC
-	once	TRBV2	TRBJ2-2	CASSLRGSNTGELFF	TGTGCCAGCAGCCTAAGGGGGTCGAACACCGGGGAGCTGTTTTTT
TRBD1	few	TRBV5-1	TRBJ2-1	CASSSRDRGKDEQFF	TGCGCCAGCAGCTCCCGGGACAGGGGTAAAGATGAGCAGTTCTTC
TRBD2	-	TRBV13	TRBJ2-1	CASNPGGNEQFF	TGTGCCAGCAACCCGGGGGGCAATGAGCAGTTCTTC
-	-	TRBV19	TRBJ1-5	CASSWLNQPQHF	TGTGCCAGTAGTTGGCTCAATCAGCCCCAGCATTTT
TRBD2	-	TRBV7-7	TRBJ2-3	CASSPGLAGWDTQYF	TGTGCTAGCAGCCCAGGACTAGCGGGGTGGGATACGCAGTATTTT
TRBD1	-	TRBV7-9	TRBJ1-5	CASSHRPGTGNGNQPQHF	TGTGCCAGCAGCCACCGTCCCGGGACAGGGAATGGCAATCAGCCCCAGCATTTT
TRBD1	-	TRBV11-2	TRBJ1-1	CASRQGRNTEAFF	TGTGCCAGCAGACAGGGGCGAAACACTGAAGCTTTCTTT
-	-	TRBV5-5	TRBJ2-6	CASSLDGAGAGANVLTF	TGTGCCAGCAGCTTGGACGGGGCAGGGGCTGGGGCCAACGTCCTGACTTTC
TRBD1	-	TRBV10-3	TRBJ2-5	CAISRQGEETQYF	TGTGCCATCAGTAGACAGGGTGAAGAGACCCAGTACTTC
-	-	TRBV7-9	TRBJ2-1	CASSHMVRVEQFF	TGTGCCAGCAGCCATATGGTGCGGGTTGAGCAGTTCTTC
-	-	TRBV6-5	TRBJ1-1	CASSRQNTEAFF	TGTGCCAGCAGCAGACAGAACACTGAAGCTTTCTTT
TRBD2	once	TRBV9	TRBJ2-5	CASSARPTSGSSFREETQYF	TGTGCCAGCAGCGCACGTCCAACTAGCGGGAGTTCTTTTAGGGAAGAGACCCAGTACTTC
-	-	TRBV5-1	TRBJ2-2	CASSPRLGEAGELFF	TGCGCCAGCAGCCCCCGGTTGGGAGAGGCCGGGGAGCTGTTTTTT
TRBD2	-	TRBV14	TRBJ2-1	CASSQDIGIGGSKEFF	TGTGCCAGCAGCCAAGATATTGGGATAGGCGGGAGCAAGGAGTTCTTC
TRBD1	-	TRBV5-6	TRBJ1-6	CASSAIDRDNSPLHF	TGTGCCAGCAGCGCGATCGACAGGGATAATTCACCCCTCCACTTT
-	-	TRBV12-5	TRBJ1-2	CASARGGDGYTF	TGTGCTAGTGCTCGAGGGGGGGATGGCTACACCTTC
-	-	TRBV7-3	TRBJ2-7	CASSPGRGSHEQYF	TGTGCCAGCAGCCCCGGGCGAGGGAGTCACGAGCAGTACTTC
TRBD2	-	TRBV2	TRBJ2-1	CASSGNGRANNEQFF	TGTGCCAGCAGTGGAAACGGGAGGGCCAACAATGAGCAGTTCTTC
TRBD1	few	TRBV11-2	TRBJ1-2	CASTRDRAIGYGYTF	TGTGCCAGCACCAGAGACAGGGCCATTGGCTATGGCTACACCTTC
-	few	TRBV5-3	TRBJ2-5	CARSLSEETQYF	TGTGCCAGAAGCTTGTCAGAAGAGACCCAGTACTTC
-	few	TRBV7-3	TRBJ2-1	CASSFRGDEQFF	TGTGCCAGCAGCTTTCGAGGTGATGAGCAGTTCTTC
TRBD1	-	TRBV4-3	TRBJ1-6	CASSQELTGRTGSYNSPLHF	TGCGCCAGCAGCCAAGAGCTGACAGGGCGAACCGGCTCCTATAATTCACCCCTCCACTTT
-	-	TRBV4-2	TRBJ1-5	CASSQDLLVNQPQHF	TGTGCCAGCAGCCAAGATCTTCTCGTAAATCAGCCCCAGCATTTT
TRBD1	-	TRBV11-2	TRBJ1-1	CASSIGQQGTEAFF	TGTGCCAGCAGTATCGGCCAACAGGGGACTGAAGCTTTCTTT
-	-	TRBV9	TRBJ1-6	CASSISVGYQGPLHF	TGTGCCAGCAGCATTTCAGTCGGGTACCAGGGTCCCCTCCACTTT
TRBD1	few	TRBV19	TRBJ2-5	CASNDRGTETQYF	TGTGCCAGTAACGACAGGGGAACGGAGACCCAGTACTTC
TRBD1	-	TRBV7-2	TRBJ1-2	CASSPRGIYGYTF	TGTGCCAGCAGCCCCAGGGGGATCTATGGCTACACCTTC
-	-	TRBV27	TRBJ2-1	CASRWASWFNEQFF	TGTGCCAGTCGATGGGCTAGCTGGTTCAATGAGCAGTTCTTC
-	few	TRBV27	TRBJ1-2	CASNLQGNQGYGYTF	TGTGCCAGCAACTTACAGGGTAATCAGGGCTATGGCTACACCTTC
-	-	TRBV12-1	TRBJ2-3	CASSFAAGTSVSDTQYF	-
TRBD1	-	TRBV28	TRBJ1-5	CASSLIGTGVNQPQHF	TGTGCCAGCAGTTTAATTGGGACAGGGGTTAATCAGCCCCAGCATTTT
TRBD2	once	TRBV9	TRBJ2-3	CASSARLATSTDTQYF	TGTGCCAGCAGCGCCAGACTAGCGACTAGCACAGATACGCAGTATTTT
-	-	TRBV19	TRBJ2-5	CASSIMSDSWETQYF	TGTGCCAGTAGTATAATGTCGGACAGTTGGGAGACCCAGTACTTC
TRBD2	few	TRBV6-1	TRBJ2-7	CASSLTSGSSYEQYF	TGTGCCAGCAGCCTGACTAGCGGAAGCTCCTACGAGCAGTACTTC
TRBD2	-	TRBV27	TRBJ2-3	CASSPSTSGASTDTQYF	TGTGCCAGCAGTCCCTCGACTAGCGGGGCTAGCACAGATACGCAGTATTTT
-	-	TRBV19	TRBJ2-6	CASLYRAGANVLTF	TGTGCCAGCCTATACAGGGCTGGGGCCAACGTCCTGACTTTC
-	-	TRBV2	TRBJ2-1	CASIQDSYNEQFF	TGTGCCAGCATACAGGACAGTTACAATGAGCAGTTCTTC
TRBD2	-	TRBV7-2	TRBJ2-1	CASSNRGGGLEQFF	TGTGCCAGCAGCAACCGCGGGGGGGGCCTTGAGCAGTTCTTC
-	-	TRBV29-1	TRBJ2-3	CSIFGGLTDTQYF	TGCAGCATCTTCGGGGGGCTCACAGATACGCAGTATTTT
-	medium-sized	TRBV25-1	TRBJ1-1	CASSLPGNTEAFF	TGTGCCAGCAGTCTCCCGGGGAACACTGAAGCTTTCTTT
-	-	TRBV21-1	TRBJ2-7	CASSRGQGEQYF	TGTGCCAGCAGCAGAGGACAGGGCGAGCAGTACTTC
TRBD1	-	TRBV29-1	TRBJ2-2	CSVSLGQRNTGELFF	TGCAGCGTTTCCTTGGGACAGAGGAACACCGGGGAGCTGTTTTTT
TRBD1	-	TRBV11-3	TRBJ1-3	CASTRDRSSGNTIYF	TGTGCCAGCACCCGGGACAGATCCTCTGGAAACACCATATATTTT
TRBD1	-	TRBV5-5	TRBJ2-7	CASSFFGQGANEQYF	TGTGCCAGCAGCTTCTTCGGACAGGGTGCCAACGAGCAGTACTTC
-	-	TRBV2	TRBJ1-5	CASSEWGGNQPQHF	TGTGCCAGCAGTGAATGGGGGGGAAATCAGCCCCAGCATTTT
TRBD1	-	TRBV6-5	TRBJ1-2	CASRRGQGRDYGYTF	TGTGCCAGCAGGCGAGGACAGGGGCGCGACTATGGCTACACCTTC
TRBD1	once	TRBV7-3	TRBJ1-1	CASSSGQGAFF	TGTGCCAGCAGCTCGGGACAGGGAGCTTTCTTT
TRBD1	-	TRBV7-9	TRBJ2-5	CASSLRRDRGRETQYF	TGTGCCAGCAGCTTAAGGAGGGACAGGGGTAGGGAGACCCAGTACTTC
-	once	TRBV7-9	TRBJ1-2	CASSPDSYGYTF	TGTGCCAGCAGCCCGGACAGCTATGGCTACACCTTC
TRBD2	-	TRBV6-5	TRBJ2-5	CASSYYTSGGAETQYF	TGTGCCAGCAGTTACTATACCAGCGGGGGGGCCGAGACCCAGTACTTC
-	few	TRBV6-6	TRBJ2-7	CASSYDRGGYEQYF	TGTGCCAGCAGTTACGACAGGGGAGGGTACGAGCAGTACTTC
TRBD1	-	TRBV6-1	TRBJ2-5	CASRGTGHAGETQYF	TGTGCCAGCAGGGGGACAGGCCACGCGGGGGAGACCCAGTACTTC
TRBD1	once	TRBV10-3	TRBJ1-2	CAISRDRDYGYTF	TGTGCCATCAGTCGGGACAGGGACTATGGCTACACCTTC
TRBD1	-	TRBV19	TRBJ2-5	CASRGQVNFQETQYF	TGTGCCAGCCGCGGACAGGTGAACTTCCAAGAGACCCAGTACTTC
TRBD2	few	TRBV2	TRBJ2-1	CASSVGSGRGLEQFF	TGTGCCAGCAGTGTAGGGAGCGGGAGAGGCCTTGAGCAGTTCTTC